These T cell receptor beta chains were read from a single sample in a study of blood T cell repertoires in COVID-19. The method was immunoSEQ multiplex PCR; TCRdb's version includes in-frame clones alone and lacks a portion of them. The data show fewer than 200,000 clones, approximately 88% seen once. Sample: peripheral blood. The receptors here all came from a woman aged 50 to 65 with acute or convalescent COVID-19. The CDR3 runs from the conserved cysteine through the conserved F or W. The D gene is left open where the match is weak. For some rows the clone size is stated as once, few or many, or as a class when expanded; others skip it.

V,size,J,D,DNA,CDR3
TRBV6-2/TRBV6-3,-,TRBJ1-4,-,TGTGCCAGCAGCGACGGGTGGATCGCAACTAATGAAAAACTGTTTTTT,CASSDGWIATNEKLFF
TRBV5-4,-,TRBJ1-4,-,TGTGCCAGCAGCTTACGCTTCCAGCTAGACACTAATGAAAAACTGTTTTTT,CASSLRFQLDTNEKLFF
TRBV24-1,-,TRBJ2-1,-,TGTGCCACCAGTGATTTAGGCGGGTACAATGAGCAGTTCTTC,CATSDLGGYNEQFF
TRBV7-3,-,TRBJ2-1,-,TGTGCCAGCAGCTTACCAGGTGGAAACAATGAGCAGTTCTTC,CASSLPGGNNEQFF
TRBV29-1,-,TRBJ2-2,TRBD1,TGCAGCGCCGTCAAGTGGACAGGGGGATCAGAGGTGGTCGGGGAGCTGTTTTTT,CSAVKWTGGSEVVGELFF
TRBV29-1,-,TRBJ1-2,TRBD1,TGCAGCGTAGCCGGGACAGGGAAATACTATGGCTACACCTTC,CSVAGTGKYYGYTF
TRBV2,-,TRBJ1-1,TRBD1,TGTGCCAGCAGTACGGGACAGGGGAACACTGAAGCTTTCTTT,CASSTGQGNTEAFF
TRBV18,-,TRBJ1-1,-,TGTGCCAGCTCACCAAGGGCAGGGAGGTTTGGTGAAGCTTTCTTT,CASSPRAGRFGEAFF
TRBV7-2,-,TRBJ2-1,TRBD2,TGTGCCAGCAGCGAGGGACTAGCGGGGGATGAGCAGTTCTTC,CASSEGLAGDEQFF
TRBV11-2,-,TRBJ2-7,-,TGTGCCAGCAGCTTACAGCCGGAGACCTACGAGCAGTACTTC,CASSLQPETYEQYF
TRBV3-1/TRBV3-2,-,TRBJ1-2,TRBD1,TGTGCCAGCAGTCGACAGGGTTCTAGCTATGGCTACACCTTC,CASSRQGSSYGYTF
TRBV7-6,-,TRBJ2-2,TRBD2,TGTGCCAGCAGCCAGACGCTAGCGGGGGATGCGAACACCGGGGAGCTGTTTTTT,CASSQTLAGDANTGELFF
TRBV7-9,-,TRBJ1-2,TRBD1,TGTGCCAGCAGCTTGGCCGACAGGGTTGAGGGAGGCTACACCTTC,CASSLADRVEGGYTF
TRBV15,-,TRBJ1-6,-,TGTGCCACCAGCAGAGAAGAGGGGCGGGGATCACCCCTCCACTTT,CATSREEGRGSPLHF
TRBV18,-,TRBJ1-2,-,TGTGCCAGCTCAAAAGGGGCGGACTATGGCTACACCTTC,CASSKGADYGYTF
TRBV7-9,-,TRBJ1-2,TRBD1,TGTGCCAGCAGTCGACAGGGGGCGAGGTATGGCTACACCTTC,CASSRQGARYGYTF
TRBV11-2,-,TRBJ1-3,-,TGTGCCAGCAGCTTGGGAGTCGGGGGTGGAAACACCATATATTTT,CASSLGVGGGNTIYF
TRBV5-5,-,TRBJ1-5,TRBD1,TGTGCCAGCAGCTACGGACAGGGTGATCAGCCCCAGCATTTT,CASSYGQGDQPQHF
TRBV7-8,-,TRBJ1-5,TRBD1,TGTGCCAGCAGCTGGGACAGCCAATATAGCAATCAGCCCCAGCATTTT,CASSWDSQYSNQPQHF
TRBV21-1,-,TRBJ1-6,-,TGTGCCAGCAGCAAAGAAATCGGGTGGAATTCACCCCTCCACTTT,CASSKEIGWNSPLHF
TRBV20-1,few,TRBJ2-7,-,TGCAGTGCTACGGGGGAGGAGGAGCAGTACTTC,CSATGEEEQYF
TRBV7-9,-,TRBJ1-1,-,TGTGCCAGCAGCCCCTCACAGGGTCACGCCACTGAAGCTTTCTTT,CASSPSQGHATEAFF
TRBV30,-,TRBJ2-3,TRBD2,TGTGCCTGGAGTACCAGAGCGGGATGGGCAGATACGCAGTATTTT,CAWSTRAGWADTQYF
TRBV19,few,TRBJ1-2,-,TGTGCCAGTAGTCTAAGGCCGGACGGTGCTGGAGGAAACTATGGCTACACCTTC,CASSLRPDGAGGNYGYTF
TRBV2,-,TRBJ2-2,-,TGTGCCAGCAGTGAAGCTGTATACTTCTCCGGGGAGCTGTTTTTT,CASSEAVYFSGELFF
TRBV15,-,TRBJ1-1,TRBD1,TGTGCCACCAGCAGGGGACAGATGAACACTGAAGCTTTCTTT,CATSRGQMNTEAFF
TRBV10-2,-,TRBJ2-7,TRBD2,TGCGCCACTTTGCACTTAGGGGCTAGCGGCCTCTACGAGCAGTACTTC,CATLHLGASGLYEQYF
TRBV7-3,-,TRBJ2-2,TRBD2,TGTGCCAGCAGTCCGGACGGGGGGACGGCCGGGGAGCTGTTTTTT,CASSPDGGTAGELFF
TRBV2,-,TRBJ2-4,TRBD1,TGTGCCAGCAGCGCGACAGGGACAAAAAACATTCAGTACTTC,CASSATGTKNIQYF
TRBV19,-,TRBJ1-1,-,TGTGCCAGTAGGGAGGGGCGGGGGAACACTGAAGCTTTCTTT,CASREGRGNTEAFF
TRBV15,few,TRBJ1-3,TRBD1,TGTGCCACCAGCGGCCGGGACAGGGGGCACTCTGGAAACACCATATATTTT,CATSGRDRGHSGNTIYF
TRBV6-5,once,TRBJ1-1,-,TGTGCCAGCAGTCCCGCAGGGGACACTGAAGCTTTCTTT,CASSPAGDTEAFF
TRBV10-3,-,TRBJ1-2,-,TGTGCCATCAGGCTTTCGGAGGACTATGGCTACACCTTC,CAIRLSEDYGYTF
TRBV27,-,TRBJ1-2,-,TGTGCCAGCAGTTTCAGGGGCTCCTATGGCTACACCTTC,CASSFRGSYGYTF
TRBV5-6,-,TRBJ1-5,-,TGTGCCAGCAGCTTGAGCGGGGGGAATCAGCCCCAGCATTTT,CASSLSGGNQPQHF
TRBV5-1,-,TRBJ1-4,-,TGCGCCAGCAGCCCGGACAGCGAAAAACTGTTTTTT,CASSPDSEKLFF
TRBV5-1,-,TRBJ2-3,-,TGCGCCAGCAGCCCGGGACTTTCGGGAGCAGATACGCAGTATTTT,CASSPGLSGADTQYF
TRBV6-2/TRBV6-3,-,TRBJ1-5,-,TGTGCCAGCAGTTACTCAGTCGAGAATCAGCCCCAGCATTTT,CASSYSVENQPQHF
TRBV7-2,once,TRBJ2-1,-,TGTGCCAGCAGCTTCGGTCAGGTAAACTACAATGAGCAGTTCTTC,CASSFGQVNYNEQFF
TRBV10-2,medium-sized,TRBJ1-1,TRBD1,TGCGCCAGCACCCAACGGACAGGGGGTGAGACTGAAGCTTTCTTT,CASTQRTGGETEAFF
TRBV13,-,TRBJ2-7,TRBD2,TGTGCCAGCAGCTTAAGGGCTAGCGGCTCCTACGAGCAGTACTTC,CASSLRASGSYEQYF
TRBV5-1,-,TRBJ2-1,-,TGCGCCAGCAGTCCGACGGGAGATAGCTACAATGAGCAGTTCTTC,CASSPTGDSYNEQFF
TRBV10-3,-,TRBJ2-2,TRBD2,TGTGCCATCACCCAAGCGGGAGAGGGAACCGGGGAGCTGTTTTTT,CAITQAGEGTGELFF
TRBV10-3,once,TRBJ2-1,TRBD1,TGTGCCATCGGGGGACAGGGATGGAATGAGCAGTTCTTC,CAIGGQGWNEQFF
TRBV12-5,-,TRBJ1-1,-,TGTGCTAGTGGTCTCCGGGGGGACACTGAAGCTTTCTTT,CASGLRGDTEAFF
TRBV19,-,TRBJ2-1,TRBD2,TGTGCCAGTAGTAAGGGACTAGCGGGCCCTCTATACAATGAGCAGTTCTTC,CASSKGLAGPLYNEQFF